These 27 T cell receptor beta chains share one sample of origin, sequenced in a study of blood T cell repertoires in COVID-19. Produced via immunoSEQ multiplex PCR; TCRdb's table is partial and in-frame only. The data show some 270,000 clones, with roughly 86% seen just once and roughly 6.2% held by the top ten. The material sequenced was peripheral blood. Source of these receptors: a woman of 80 years or more with COVID-19, enrolled during active disease.

V is TRBV5-4 and J is TRBJ2-5, with D perhaps matching TRBD2 (6 bases). The CDR3 sequence is 15 residues long. Germline V gives CDR1 SGHNT, CDR2 YYREEE (reference sequence). V lost 2 bases and J lost 4, with 15 bases in between. CDR3 nucleotide sequence: TGTGCCAGCAGCTTAGGAGGGATAGATGTAGAGACCCAGTACTTC. This encodes CASSLGGIDVETQYF.

The chain employs TRBV4-3 and TRBJ2-2, with 7 positions matching TRBD2. Germline V lookup: CDR1 LGHNA, CDR2 YSLEER. V was clipped by 0 bases and J by 5 bases; unmatched bases: 9. The CDR3 consists of 17 residues. The chain's CDR3 is CASSQDIGGEGTGELFF. The CDR3 DNA reads as TGCGCCAGCAGCCAAGATATTGGAGGGGAGGGTACCGGGGAGCTGTTTTTT.

This chain uses TRBV5-1 with TRBJ2-3; D is undetermined. The ends were cut back, 5 bases at V and 6 bases at J, with 16 bases in the middle. The germline V gene has CDR1 SGHRS and CDR2 YFSETQ. This CDR3 comprises 14 residues. CDR3 coding DNA: TGCGCCAGCAGTTCAGGTACGGCCGCCGATACGCAGTATTTT. It translates to CASSSGTAADTQYF.

This chain connects TRBV7-9 to TRBJ1-1; maybe TRBD1 (5 bases). Per germline, CDR1 SEHNR and CDR2 FQNEAQ (reference sequence). Trimming cost V 3 bases and J 8 bases, with 16 bases left between them. This CDR3 spans 14 amino acids. CDR3 sequence: CASSFGEAGEEAFF. CDR3 nucleotide sequence: TGTGCCAGCAGCTTTGGAGAAGCGGGGGAAGAAGCTTTCTTT.

The chain recombines TRBV11-2 with TRBJ1-1; D call uncertain. The CDR3 is 13 amino acids. Germline values: CDR1 SGHAT, CDR2 FQNNGV. Trimming left V 3 bases short and J 1 base short, with 6 bases between. In DNA form, the CDR3 reads TGTGCCAGCAGCTTCTACAGGAACACTGAAGCTTTCTTT. It encodes CASSFYRNTEAFF.

The chain recombines TRBV7-9 with TRBJ1-6; a weak D match, TRBD1 (5 bases). V was trimmed by 5 bases and J by 0 bases, leaving 11 bases between them. The CDR3 covers 16 residues. Germline CDR1 SEHNR, CDR2 FQNEAQ (reference sequence). CDR3: CASSPRESSYNSPLHF. In DNA, the CDR3 is TGTGCCAGCAGCCCCAGGGAAAGCTCCTATAATTCACCCCTCCACTTT. The variable domain in full, with the rest retrieved from reference TRBV7-9 and TRBJ1-6, is DTGVSQNPRHKITKRGQNVTFRCDPISEHNRLYWYRQTLGQGPEFLTYFQNEAQLEKSRLLSDRFSAERPKGSFSTLEIQRTEQGDSAMYLCASSPRESSYNSPLHFGNGTRLTVT.

This chain links TRBV15 with TRBJ1-1; no reliable D call. The CDR3 length is 12 residues. V was shortened by 8 bases and J by 1 base, with 8 bases between the two germline ends. Germline V gives CDR1 LNHNV, CDR2 YYDKDF (reference sequence). The CDR3 is CATGRPNTEAFF. CDR3 sequence (DNA): TGTGCCACCGGGCGCCCGAACACTGAAGCTTTCTTT. The complete variable domain, with remaining parts taken from reference TRBV15 and TRBJ1-1, reads DAMVIQNPRYQVTQFGKPVTLSCSQTLNHNVMYWYQQKSSQAPKLLFHYYDKDFNNEADTPDNFQSRRPNTSFCFLDIRSPGLGDTAMYLCATGRPNTEAFFGQGTRLTVV.

V and J are TRBV6-5 and TRBJ1-5, with 7 bases aligning to TRBD1. CDR1 and CDR2 (germline): MNHEY, SVGAGI. The CDR3 has 15 residues. Trimming at V came to 8 bases and at J to 2 bases, leaving 9 bases not matched to a gene. The CDR3 DNA is TGTGCCAGCGGAGACAGGGCTTATGGCAATCAGCCCCAGCATTTT. Translated, it gives CASGDRAYGNQPQHF.

The genes are TRBV5-1 and TRBJ2-5, with a possible D match to TRBD2 (6 bases). This CDR3 is built from 15 residues. Per the germline V gene, CDR1 is SGHRS and CDR2 is YFSETQ. V was shortened by 1 base and J by 2 bases, with 12 bases between the two germline ends. In DNA, the CDR3 is TGCGCCAGCAGCTTGCTGTCTAGCGAACAAGAGACCCAGTACTTC. Translation: CASSLLSSEQETQYF.

This chain uses TRBV5-1 with TRBJ1-4; D is undetermined. Germline CDR1 reads SGHRS; CDR2 reads YFSETQ. Trimming stripped 0 bases from V and 7 bases from J, with 10 bases between. The CDR3 extends over 14 amino acids. In DNA, the CDR3 is TGCGCCAGCAGCTTGGATCCCAGCGCTGAAAAACTGTTTTTT. Its protein is CASSLDPSAEKLFF.

The V and J genes are TRBV9 and TRBJ2-2; D gene unclear. V lost 0 bases and J lost 4, with 4 bases in between. CDR3 length: 13 amino acids. CDR1 is SGDLS, CDR2 YYNGEE, per germline. Written as DNA, the CDR3 is TGTGCCAGCAGCGTAGACGGCACCGGGGAGCTGTTTTTT. This translates into CASSVDGTGELFF.

This chain uses TRBV6-5 with TRBJ2-2, with no clear D. CDR3 length equals 14 residues. V shed 2 bases and J shed 5 bases, with 9 bases lying between them. The V gene's germline CDR1 is MNHEY and CDR2 SVGAGI. The CDR3 protein is CASSYPGITGELFF. CDR3 DNA sequence: TGTGCCAGCAGTTACCCGGGTATAACCGGGGAGCTGTTTTTT.

A single count supports this clone. V is TRBV6-5 and J is TRBJ1-1; a weak D match, TRBD1 (6 bases). CDR3 length equals 12 residues. Germline loops: CDR1 MNHEY, CDR2 SVGAGI. Deletions cut 10 bases from V and 2 bases from J, with 11 bases between. The CDR3 protein is CATGHLNTEAFF. The CDR3 DNA sequence: TGTGCCACGGGACACTTAAACACTGAAGCTTTCTTT.

The chain combines TRBV28 with TRBJ1-1, with 9 bases lining up with TRBD1. Germline values: CDR1 MDHEN, CDR2 SYDVKM. V was clipped by 6 bases and J by 5 bases; unmatched bases: 7. This CDR3 is 14 amino acids long. CDR3 amino acids: CASRHGQGRTEAFF. The CDR3 nucleotides read TGTGCCAGCAGGCATGGACAGGGGAGAACTGAAGCTTTCTTT.

The chain links TRBV5-5 to TRBJ1-6, with a possible D match to TRBD1 (5 bases). The CDR3 is 16 residues long. V was pared by 0 bases and J by 6 bases, with 13 bases between. Per the germline V gene, CDR1 is SGHKS and CDR2 is YYEKEE (reference sequence). The CDR3 DNA follows: TGTGCCAGCAGCTTGGGGGGGACGGGAGGTAATTCACCCCTCCACTTT. Protein sequence: CASSLGGTGGNSPLHF.

The chain uses TRBV5-4 and TRBJ2-1, with D possibly matching TRBD2 (6 bases). The germline gives CDR1 SGHNT, CDR2 YYREEE (reference sequence). Between the trimmed V and J ends, which lost 6 bases and 3 bases, there was a span of 16 bases. The CDR3 has 15 amino acids. CDR3 DNA: TGTGCCAGCAACTTTGCGGGGAACAACTACAATGAGCAGTTCTTC. It encodes CASNFAGNNYNEQFF.

Concerning this clone itself: This CDR3 is also generated by other DNA sequences in the sample. The rearrangement uses TRBV5-6 and TRBJ1-1; TRBD1 aligns across 10 bases. Germline loops: CDR1 SGHDT, CDR2 YYEEEE. V dropped 0 bases and J dropped 5; count of bases not matched to a gene: 4. The CDR3 covers 15 residues. The CDR3 here is CASSLGDRGRTEAFF. The CDR3 DNA follows: TGTGCCAGCAGCTTGGGTGACAGGGGGCGGACTGAAGCTTTCTTT.

This chain uses TRBV11-2 with TRBJ1-3, with D possibly being TRBD1 (5 bases). Germline assignment: CDR1 SGHAT and CDR2 FQNNGV. The CDR3 is 14 amino acids. Deletions cut 5 bases from V and 0 bases from J, with 8 bases between. This CDR3 reads CASSPDSSGNTIYF. The CDR3 DNA reads as TGTGCCAGCAGCCCTGACAGCTCTGGAAACACCATATATTTT.

This chain joins TRBV24-1 and TRBJ1-5, with TRBD1 matching over 7 bases. Per the germline V gene, CDR1 is KGHDR and CDR2 is SFDVKD. The J segment lost 3 bases and the V segment lost 4 bases, leaving 2 bases of the junction unmatched. CDR3 size: 14 residues. In DNA, the CDR3 is TGTGCCACCAGTGACGGGACAGTCAATCAGCCCCAGCATTTT. Amino acids: CATSDGTVNQPQHF.

The rearrangement joins TRBV5-1 to TRBJ1-1, with 7 bases fitting TRBD1. Per the germline V gene, CDR1 is SGHRS and CDR2 is YFSETQ. This CDR3 is 14 amino acids long. The ends lost 4 bases at V and 3 bases at J; junction bases unmatched: 6. CDR3 sequence: CASSPPGGDTEAFF. In DNA form, the CDR3 reads TGCGCCAGCAGCCCCCCAGGGGGTGACACTGAAGCTTTCTTT. The full variable domain, its missing parts supplied by reference TRBV5-1 and TRBJ1-1, is KAGVTQTPRYLIKTRGQQVTLSCSPISGHRSVSWYQQTPGQGLQFLFEYFSETQRNKGNFPGRFSGRQFSNSRSEMNVSTLELGDSALYLCASSPPGGDTEAFFGQGTRLTVV.

The chain has TRBV19 and TRBJ1-2, with 7 nucleotides matching TRBD1. With 5 bases clipped from V and 13 bases from J, the junction kept 13 bases outside the gene matches. The CDR3 sequence is 13 residues long. From germline, CDR1 is LNHDA and CDR2 SQIVND (reference sequence). The CDR3 DNA reads as TGTGCCAGTAGTTACGGTCCCGGGACAGTTACCACCTTC. As protein: CASSYGPGTVTTF.

The rearrangement links TRBV28 to TRBJ1-5, with a possible D match to TRBD1 (6 bases). The CDR3 is made up of 15 amino acids. The V end was cut by 6 bases, the J end by 5 bases, with 17 bases between. Germline assignment: CDR1 MDHEN and CDR2 SYDVKM. For the CDR3, the DNA is TGTGCCAGCAGACCCTCTGGGGGGGCGGATCAGCCCCAGCATTTT. This encodes CASRPSGGADQPQHF. Using reference TRBV28 and TRBJ1-5 for the parts outside the CDR3, the full variable domain is DVKVTQSSRYLVKRTGEKVFLECVQDMDHENMFWYRQDPGLGLRLIYFSYDVKMKEKGDIPEGYSVSREKKERFSLILESASTNQTSMYLCASRPSGGADQPQHFGDGTRLSIL.

The chain joins TRBV6-5 to TRBJ2-1, with 12 positions matching TRBD2. Trimming took 5 bases from V and 15 from J; bases not matched to a gene: 5. The CDR3 spans 12 residues. In germline, CDR1 is MNHEY, CDR2 SVGAGI. In DNA, the CDR3 is TGTGCCAGCAGTCTACTAGCGGGGGGTGGGTTCTTC. Protein product: CASSLLAGGGFF.

The chain links TRBV28 to TRBJ2-2, with 7 bases matching TRBD2. Trimming removed 6 bases from V and 6 bases from J; junction bases left unmatched: 10. This CDR3 is 15 amino acids long. CDR1 MDHEN and CDR2 SYDVKM come from the germline V gene. The CDR3 sequence: CASSPPRAGAGELFF. CDR3 nucleotide sequence: TGTGCCAGCAGCCCCCCCAGGGCGGGGGCCGGGGAGCTGTTTTTT.

CDR3 protein: CASSLLSARRGETQYF. DNA of the CDR3: TGTGCCAGCAGCTTATTATCTGCGAGACGGGGGGAGACCCAGTACTTC. J is TRBJ2-5 and V is TRBV7-2, with D tentatively TRBD2 (6 bases). The CDR3 has 16 residues. The V end was cut by 2 bases, the J end by 5 bases, with 18 bases between. Germline CDR1 SGHTA, CDR2 FQGNSA.

The sample holds a few counts of this clone. The rearrangement links TRBV28 to TRBJ1-6, with TRBD1 matching 7 bases. The V segment lost 7 bases and the J segment 6 bases; nucleotides outside the gene matches: 6. This CDR3 comprises 14 residues. Germline V gene lookup returns CDR1 MDHEN and CDR2 SYDVKM. The CDR3 spells CASTPGQPNSPLHF. The DNA of the CDR3 is TGTGCCAGCACCCCGGGACAGCCTAATTCACCCCTCCACTTT. The full variable domain, in which reference TRBV28 and TRBJ1-6 provide the parts outside the CDR3, is DVKVTQSSRYLVKRTGEKVFLECVQDMDHENMFWYRQDPGLGLRLIYFSYDVKMKEKGDIPEGYSVSREKKERFSLILESASTNQTSMYLCASTPGQPNSPLHFGNGTRLTVT.

The chain carries TRBV27 and TRBJ1-2; D ambiguous. This CDR3 spans 15 amino acids. V was clipped by 5 bases and J by 2 bases, with 15 bases between them. The V gene's germline CDR1 is MNHEY and CDR2 SMNVEV (reference sequence). Here the CDR3 reads CASSPTTGRNYGYTF. As DNA, the CDR3 is TGTGCCAGCAGTCCCACAACCGGGAGGAACTATGGCTACACCTTC.